This T cell receptor (beta chain) is from a study of blood T cell repertoires in COVID-19. Study information: Samples came from the United States, Italy and Spain, spanning acute and convalescent COVID-19.

Repertoires were generated with immunoSEQ multiplex PCR, while TCRdb's copy carries only in-frame clones and drops some. The table lists 100,000 to 150,000 clones, approximately 80% of them singletons, with around a quarter in the top ten. This clone occurred a few times. V lost 5 bases to trimming and J lost 10 bases, with 15 bases between them. Germline lookup yields CDR1 SGHKS and CDR2 YYEKEE (reference sequence). The CDR3 has 13 amino acids. Sequencing was done on a sample of peripheral blood. The receptor comes from a human donor in a cohort sampled during active COVID-19. The V and J genes are TRBV5-5 and TRBJ1-4, with D hard to call. Here the CDR3 DNA reads TGTGCCAGCAGTAATGAGGGAGGAGGAAAACTGTTTTTT. This translates into CASSNEGGGKLFF.